This T cell receptor beta chain was identified during a study of CD8+ T cells in alopecia areata. Study as a whole: Severity in treated patients was scored by percentage of scalp area affected.

The sample's treatment: oral pan-JAK inhibitor, 5-10 mg twice daily. The sequencing template was cDNA reverse transcribed from extracted RNA. The protocol was immunoSEQ multiplex PCR, while the TCRdb copy is restricted to in-frame clones and leaves out a portion. The sample shows about 190,000 clones, 60% of them seen only once. This TCR came from a human donor with alopecia areata. Specimen: CD4+ T cells sorted from blood, collected at week 24, from a patient treated with tofacitinib.

The CDR3 DNA sequence: TGCAGTGTACTAAGGGCCTACAATGAGCAGTTCTTC. It translates to CSVLRAYNEQFF. V and J are TRBV29-1 and TRBJ2-1; unclear D gene. This CDR3 spans 12 amino acids. The germline V gene has CDR1 SQVTM and CDR2 ANQGSEA.